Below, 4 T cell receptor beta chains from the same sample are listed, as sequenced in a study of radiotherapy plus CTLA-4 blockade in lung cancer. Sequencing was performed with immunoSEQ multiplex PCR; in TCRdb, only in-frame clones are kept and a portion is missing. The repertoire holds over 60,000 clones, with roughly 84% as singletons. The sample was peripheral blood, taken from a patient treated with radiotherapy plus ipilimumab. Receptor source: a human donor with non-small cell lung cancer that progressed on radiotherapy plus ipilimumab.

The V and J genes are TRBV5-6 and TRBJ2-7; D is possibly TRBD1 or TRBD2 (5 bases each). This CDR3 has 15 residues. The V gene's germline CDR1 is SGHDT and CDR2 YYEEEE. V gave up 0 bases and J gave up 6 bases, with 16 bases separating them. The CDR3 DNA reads TGTGCCAGCAGCTTGGATGTTGCCGGGGCAGCCGAGCAGTACTTC. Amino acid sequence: CASSLDVAGAAEQYF.

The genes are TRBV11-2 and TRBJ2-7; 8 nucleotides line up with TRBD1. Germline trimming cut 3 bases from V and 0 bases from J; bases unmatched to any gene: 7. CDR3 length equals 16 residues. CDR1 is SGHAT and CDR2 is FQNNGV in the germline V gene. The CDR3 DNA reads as TGTGCCAGCAGCTTTCCGTCGGGACAGGTCTCCTACGAGCAGTACTTC. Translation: CASSFPSGQVSYEQYF.

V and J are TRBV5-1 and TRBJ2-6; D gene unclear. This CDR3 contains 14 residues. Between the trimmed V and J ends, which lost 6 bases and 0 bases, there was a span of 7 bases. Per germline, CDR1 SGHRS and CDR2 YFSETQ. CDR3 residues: CASKGTSGANVLTF. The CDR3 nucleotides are TGCGCCAGCAAGGGAACCTCTGGGGCCAACGTCCTGACTTTC.

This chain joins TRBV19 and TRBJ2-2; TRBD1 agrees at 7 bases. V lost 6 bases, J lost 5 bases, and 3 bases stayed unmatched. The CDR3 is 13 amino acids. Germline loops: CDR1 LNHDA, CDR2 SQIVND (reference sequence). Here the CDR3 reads CASSNRGTGELFF. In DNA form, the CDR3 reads TGTGCCAGTAGCAACAGGGGTACCGGGGAGCTGTTTTTT.